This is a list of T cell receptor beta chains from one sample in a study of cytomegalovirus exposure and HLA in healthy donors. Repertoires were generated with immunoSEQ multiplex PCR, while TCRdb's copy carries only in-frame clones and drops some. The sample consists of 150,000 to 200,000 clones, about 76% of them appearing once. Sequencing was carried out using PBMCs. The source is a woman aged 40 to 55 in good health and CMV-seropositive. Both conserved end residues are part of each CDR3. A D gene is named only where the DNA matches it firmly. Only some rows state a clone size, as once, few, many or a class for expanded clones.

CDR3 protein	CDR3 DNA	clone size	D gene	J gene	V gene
CARVGQGSHEQYF	TGTGCCAGAGTCGGGCAGGGATCCCACGAGCAGTACTTC	NA	NA	TRBJ2-7	TRBV19
CSVSGSLSGNTIYF	TGCAGCGTTTCAGGATCCCTCTCTGGAAACACCATATATTTT	few	NA	TRBJ1-3	TRBV29-1
CASSLVRDRGYGYTF	TGTGCCAGCAGCTTAGTAAGGGACAGGGGGTATGGCTACACCTTC	NA	TRBD1	TRBJ1-2	TRBV11-2
CASSRTGGNEKLFF	TGTGCCAGCAGCCGAACAGGGGGCAATGAAAAACTGTTTTTT	few	TRBD1	TRBJ1-4	TRBV6-6
CASSYTTGGAGNTIYF	TGTGCCAGCAGTTATACAACAGGGGGCGCTGGAAACACCATATATTTT	NA	TRBD1	TRBJ1-3	TRBV2
CASSSEAGTVLSYEQYF	TGTGCCAGCAGCAGCGAAGCCGGGACAGTTCTATCCTACGAGCAGTACTTC	NA	TRBD1	TRBJ2-7	TRBV28
CATSRDPAEGSTQYF	TGTGCCACCAGCAGGGATCCGGCCGAGGGAAGTACGCAGTATTTT	NA	NA	TRBJ2-3	TRBV15
CASSSSGTGNGYTF	TGTGCCAGCAGCTCCTCAGGGACAGGGAATGGCTACACCTTC	few	TRBD1	TRBJ1-2	TRBV27
CASGRGGRFSYEQYF	TGTGCCAGTGGACGAGGCGGGAGGTTCTCCTACGAGCAGTACTTC	NA	TRBD2	TRBJ2-7	TRBV2
CASSSPHAGVNEQFF	TGTGCCAGCAGTTCCCCCCACGCGGGAGTGAATGAGCAGTTCTTC	NA	TRBD2	TRBJ2-1	TRBV28
CASSQGEGSYEQYF	TGCGCCAGCAGCCAAGGGGAGGGGTCTTACGAGCAGTACTTC	NA	TRBD2	TRBJ2-7	TRBV4-3
CASSIPGGTAGNTIYF	TGTGCCAGTAGTATCCCAGGCGGGACAGCTGGAAACACCATATATTTT	NA	TRBD1	TRBJ1-3	TRBV19
CASSFSQRTFPDTQYF	TGCGCCAGCAGCTTTTCCCAGCGAACTTTCCCAGATACGCAGTATTTT	NA	NA	TRBJ2-3	TRBV5-1
CASSPGISPLHF	TGTGCCAGCAGCCCAGGGATCTCACCCCTCCACTTT	NA	NA	TRBJ1-6	TRBV13
CAWSRGNYGYTF	TGTGCCTGGAGCCGCGGAAACTATGGCTACACCTTC	NA	NA	TRBJ1-2	TRBV30
CASSYSQGEYEQYF	TGTGCCAGCAGTTACTCACAGGGAGAGTACGAGCAGTACTTC	NA	NA	TRBJ2-7	TRBV6-5
CASSYTGTVQGGYTF	TGTGCCAGCAGTTACACCGGGACAGTCCAGGGTGGCTACACCTTC	NA	TRBD1	TRBJ1-2	TRBV6-6
CASSQDGQGAHYGYTF	TGCGCCAGCAGCCAAGATGGCCAGGGGGCTCACTATGGCTACACCTTC	NA	TRBD1	TRBJ1-2	TRBV4-3
CASSPLQGLAGAGDTQYF	TGTGCCAGCAGCCCCCTCCAGGGACTAGCGGGAGCTGGAGATACGCAGTATTTT	once	TRBD2	TRBJ2-3	TRBV9
CASSILQGKISGNTIYF	TGTGCCAGTAGTATACTACAGGGGAAAATCTCTGGAAACACCATATATTTT	NA	TRBD1	TRBJ1-3	TRBV19
CASGLVAGGGETQYF	TGTGCTAGTGGTTTGGTGGCGGGAGGGGGGGAGACCCAGTACTTC	NA	TRBD2	TRBJ2-5	TRBV12-5
CASSLGRGTDTQYF	TGTGCCAGCAGTCTAGGGCGGGGTACAGATACGCAGTATTTT	NA	NA	TRBJ2-3	TRBV7-8
CASRGAGYGYTF	TGTGCCAGCAGGGGCGCGGGGTATGGCTACACCTTC	NA	NA	TRBJ1-2	TRBV2
CASRGQGKNTEAFF	TGTGCCAGCAGGGGACAGGGAAAGAACACTGAAGCTTTCTTT	NA	TRBD1	TRBJ1-1	TRBV2
CSVEQGNEKLFF	TGCAGCGTTGAACAGGGAAATGAAAAACTGTTTTTT	once	NA	TRBJ1-4	TRBV29-1
CASSWTGDTQYF	TGTGCCAGCAGCTGGACAGGGGATACCCAGTACTTC	few	TRBD1	TRBJ2-5	TRBV5-8
CASSPSYGEAGQEKLFF	TGTGCCAGCAGCCCTTCTTATGGGGAAGCGGGGCAAGAAAAACTGTTTTTT	once	NA	TRBJ1-4	TRBV7-8